This T cell receptor beta chain originates from a study of T-cell memory formation after mild COVID-19. Per the germline V gene, CDR1 is SGHVS and CDR2 is FNYEAQ. This CDR3 contains 16 residues. Trimming removed 1 base at V and 5 bases at J, with 17 bases between. TCRdb reprocessed the 5' RACE reads with MiXCR, giving one entry per CDR3 protein. The sample records 140,000 to 150,000 distinct CDR3 sequences, around 27% being singletons. This clonotype originated in an adult woman who had mild COVID-19 (a few samples of this study predate the infection). Cell type and time point are not known. J is TRBJ1-1 and V is TRBV7-6; D may be TRBD1 (6 bases). The specimen sequenced was PBMCs or a T cell subset sorted from them (not recorded which). CDR3 sequence reads: CASSLGQGIFGTEAFF. In nucleotides, the CDR3 is TGTGCCAGCAGCTTAGGGCAGGGGATATTTGGGACTGAAGCTTTCTTT.